This TCR beta chain was obtained from a study of T cell responses to AZD1222 COVID-19 vaccine. Study details: Pooled in the analysis were second doses at about 4 or about 12 weeks.

The data were produced by immunoSEQ multiplex PCR, yet TCRdb's version contains in-frame clones alone and is incomplete. Altogether some 130,000 clones are present, 85% to 90% being singletons, with the ten largest covering 20% to 25%. CDR1 and CDR2 (germline): SGHTA, FQGNSA. CDR3 length: 13 residues. The V gene lost 1 base and the J gene lost 6 bases, with 7 bases spanning the gap. The starting material was peripheral blood, obtained on day 0 of AZD1222 vaccination. This receptor was identified in an adult in good health. The chain carries TRBV7-2 and TRBJ2-1; no firm D call. The CDR3 DNA reads as TGTGCCAGCAGCTTAGATAGGGTCAATGAGCAGTTCTTC. This sequence encodes CASSLDRVNEQFF.